This TCR beta chain was captured by sequencing in a study of beta chain features in type 1 diabetes. Study findings and constraints: TCRB CDR3s were moderately but significantly shorter in Type 1 diabetes patients in all four CD4+ subsets.

This clone turned up a few times. What it binds is unknown. Germline V CDR1 and CDR2: MNHNY, SVGAGI (reference sequence). This CDR3 has 11 amino acids. The germline V and J ends were trimmed by 4 bases and 6 bases, with 4 bases remaining between them. Expressed TCRB transcripts were sequenced because the isolated RNA had all been reverse transcribed beforehand. Clones were read by immunoSEQ multiplex PCR, and TCRdb kept only the in-frame ones, dropping some. The sample lists 300,000 to 450,000 clones, 8.5% to 10% occurring once. This chain links TRBV6-6 with TRBJ2-1; D gene unclear. This sequence originates from a young man with type 1 diabetes. Sequencing input: central memory CD4+ T cells from blood. The CDR3 coding sequence is TGTGCCAGCAGTTCGGGCAATGAGCAGTTCTTC. The encoded protein is CASSSGNEQFF.